The rows below give T cell receptor beta chains drawn from one sample of a study of cytomegalovirus exposure and HLA in healthy donors. Data came from immunoSEQ multiplex PCR; TCRdb stores just in-frame clones and leaves some out. The data contain some 150,000 clones, about 94% of them seen just once; the ten biggest clones take up approximately 1.8%. The source material was PBMCs. The receptors stem from a man aged 18 to 29 in good health and CMV-seropositive. The CDR3 runs from the conserved cysteine through the conserved F or W. The D gene is left open where the match is weak. Clone size is not always given. Where it is, it says once, few, many or a class for expanded clones.

CDR3	DNA	length	D	V	size	J
CASSLFGSSGNEQFF	TGTGCCAGCAGTTTATTCGGGAGTAGCGGCAATGAGCAGTTCTTC	15	-	TRBV28	-	TRBJ2-1
CASSESSGEGNEKLFF	TGTGCCAGCAGTGAATCGTCGGGGGAAGGTAATGAAAAACTGTTTTTT	16	-	TRBV25-1	-	TRBJ1-4
CATSRRGGQNTEAFF	TGTGCCACCAGCAGAAGGGGGGGGCAGAACACTGAAGCTTTCTTT	15	-	TRBV15	-	TRBJ1-1
CASSAPGTSGPTYEQYF	TGTGCCAGCAGTGCACCCGGGACTAGCGGCCCGACCTACGAGCAGTACTTC	17	TRBD2	TRBV2	once	TRBJ2-7
CSVVVMSAHYYGYTF	TGCAGCGTTGTTGTGATGTCAGCGCATTACTATGGCTACACCTTC	15	-	TRBV29-1	-	TRBJ1-2
CASTTTGELFF	TGTGCCAGCACTACGACCGGGGAGCTGTTTTTT	11	-	TRBV2	-	TRBJ2-2
CASSIRTGEQETQYF	TGTGCCAGTAGTATTAGGACAGGGGAGCAAGAGACCCAGTACTTC	15	TRBD1	TRBV19	-	TRBJ2-5
CASSRGTSGSADTQYF	TGTGCCAGCAGCCGCGGGACTAGCGGGAGCGCAGATACGCAGTATTTT	16	TRBD2	TRBV4-2	once	TRBJ2-3
CASSSHRGQQGYTF	TGTGCCAGCAGCTCCCACAGGGGGCAGCAAGGCTACACCTTC	14	TRBD1	TRBV11-2	few	TRBJ1-2
CASSSGNRHNEQFF	TGTGCCAGCAGTTCCGGGAACCGGCACAATGAGCAGTTCTTC	14	-	TRBV28	-	TRBJ2-1
CASSLEGAGAQQYF	TGTGCCAGCAGCTTAGAGGGAGCGGGAGCGCAGCAGTACTTC	14	TRBD2	TRBV7-9	few	TRBJ2-7
CASSAGTGPYEQYF	TGTGCCAGCTCTGCCGGGACAGGACCCTACGAGCAGTACTTC	14	TRBD1	TRBV18	-	TRBJ2-7
CASSVTGGSDTEAFF	TGCGCCAGCAGCGTTACAGGGGGCTCGGACACTGAAGCTTTCTTT	15	TRBD1	TRBV5-1	few	TRBJ1-1
CASSQRGVRSYNEQFF	TGCGCCAGCAGTCAACGGGGGGTCCGCTCCTACAATGAGCAGTTCTTC	16	TRBD2	TRBV23-1	-	TRBJ2-1
CASSLPRVLVDEQYF	TGTGCCAGCAGCTTACCGAGGGTTTTGGTCGACGAGCAGTACTTC	15	-	TRBV11-2	-	TRBJ2-7
CASSSERGNEQFF	TGTGCCAGCAGCTCAGAGAGGGGGAATGAGCAGTTCTTC	13	-	TRBV7-2	-	TRBJ2-1
CASSRNSGMGEQFF	TGTGCCAGCAGTCGTAACTCCGGGATGGGAGAGCAGTTCTTC	14	-	TRBV6-5	-	TRBJ2-1
CASSGQRESDEQYF	TGTGCCAGCAGTGGGCAGCGGGAGTCTGACGAGCAGTACTTC	14	TRBD2	TRBV2	-	TRBJ2-7
CASSSDPTQVTQYF	TGTGCCAGCAGCTCCGACCCGACGCAGGTTACGCAGTATTTT	14	-	TRBV7-2	-	TRBJ2-3
CASSPRDSWSSGANVLTF	TGCGCCAGCAGCCCGCGGGACAGCTGGAGCTCTGGGGCCAACGTCCTGACTTTC	18	-	TRBV5-1	-	TRBJ2-6
CASSPLGQPHSYEQYF	TGTGCCAGCAGCCCCTTAGGACAGCCCCACTCCTACGAGCAGTACTTC	16	-	TRBV9	-	TRBJ2-7
CASSVGGGSPYEQYF	TGTGCCAGCAGCGTAGGTGGCGGGTCCCCCTACGAGCAGTACTTC	15	-	TRBV9	-	TRBJ2-7